The rows below give T cell receptor beta chains drawn from one sample of a study of blood T cells in healthy people across ages. TCRdb itself ran the 5' RACE reads through MiXCR, one entry per CDR3 protein. Here the sample spans roughly 830,000 distinct CDR3 sequences, 62% being singletons. The sample consisted of blood. The receptors were gathered from a man between 25 and 39 years old in good health. CDR3s include the opening cysteine and the closing phenylalanine or tryptophan. The order of the fields is J gene, D gene, clone size, V gene, CDR3 protein, CDR3 DNA. A D gene is named only where the DNA matches it firmly. Some rows mark clone size as missing; the rest say once, few, many or name a class of expanded clone.

J: TRBJ2-5; D: TRBD2; size: NA; V: TRBV29-1; CDR3: CSVTSGAYVGYF; DNA: TGCAGCGTAACTAGCGGGGCCTACGTGGGGTACTTC
J: TRBJ2-5; D: TRBD1; size: NA; V: TRBV20-1; CDR3: CSALTSGQQETQYF; DNA: TGCAGTGCGTTGACTTCGGGACAGCAAGAGACCCAGTACTTC
J: TRBJ1-2; D: TRBD1; size: many; V: TRBV12-3/TRBV12-4; CDR3: CASRRLTGIGYTF; DNA: TGTGCCAGCAGGCGACTGACAGGGATCGGCTACACCTTC
J: TRBJ2-5; D: NA; size: few; V: TRBV7-2; CDR3: CASSAGPQETQYF; DNA: TGTGCCAGCAGCGCCGGACCGCAAGAGACCCAGTACTTC
J: TRBJ2-5; D: NA; size: NA; V: TRBV2; CDR3: CASSEGVGAETQYF; DNA: TGTGCCAGCAGTGAGGGGGTAGGGGCAGAGACCCAGTACTTC
J: TRBJ1-2; D: NA; size: NA; V: TRBV4-2; CDR3: CASSQGQDANYGYTF; DNA: TGTGCCAGCAGCCAAGGCCAGGATGCTAACTATGGCTACACCTTC
J: TRBJ2-1; D: NA; size: NA; V: TRBV21-1; CDR3: CASSSRDRLALRYEQFF; DNA: TGTGCCAGCAGCAGCCGGGACAGGCTAGCCTTACGGTATGAGCAGTTCTTC
J: TRBJ1-1; D: NA; size: NA; V: TRBV30; CDR3: CAWSLGDWTEAFF; DNA: TGTGCCTGGAGCCTCGGGGATTGGACTGAAGCTTTCTTT
J: TRBJ2-7; D: TRBD2; size: NA; V: TRBV29-1; CDR3: CSVETSGSMYEQYF; DNA: TGCAGCGTTGAGACTAGCGGGAGTATGTACGAGCAGTACTTC
J: TRBJ2-6; D: NA; size: few; V: TRBV7-3; CDR3: CASSPDRSGANVLTF; DNA: TGTGCCAGCAGCCCAGACAGGTCTGGGGCCAACGTCCTGACTTTC
J: TRBJ2-3; D: TRBD2; size: few; V: TRBV6-5; CDR3: CASSYSDSGDTQYF; DNA: TGTGCCAGCAGTTACTCGGATAGCGGGGATACGCAGTATTTT
J: TRBJ2-5; D: NA; size: NA; V: TRBV7-3; CDR3: CASSLNRGTRETQYF; DNA: TGTGCCAGCAGCTTAAATCGGGGGACCCGAGAGACCCAGTACTTC
J: TRBJ1-6; D: NA; size: NA; V: TRBV3-1; CDR3: CASSQEWRGPYNSPLHF; DNA: TGTGCCAGCAGCCAAGAGTGGAGGGGCCCGTATAATTCACCCCTCCACTTT
J: TRBJ1-2; D: TRBD1; size: NA; V: TRBV7-9; CDR3: CASSLQGVDYGYTF; DNA: TGTGCCAGCAGCTTACAGGGGGTGGACTATGGCTACACCTTC
J: TRBJ2-2; D: NA; size: NA; V: TRBV29-1; CDR3: CSVGGRVGYTGELFF; DNA: TGCAGCGTTGGTGGGCGGGTAGGGTACACCGGGGAGCTGTTTTTT
J: TRBJ2-3; D: NA; size: NA; V: TRBV10-3; CDR3: CAIRSRQGTDTQYF; DNA: TGTGCCATCAGATCGCGACAGGGCACAGATACGCAGTATTTT
J: TRBJ2-7; D: NA; size: NA; V: TRBV4-2; CDR3: CASGEKSYEQYF; DNA: TGTGCCAGTGGGGAGAAGTCCTACGAGCAGTACTTC
J: TRBJ2-7; D: NA; size: NA; V: TRBV12-3/TRBV12-4; CDR3: CASSVASIGEQYF; DNA: TGTGCCAGCAGTGTAGCATCGATTGGCGAGCAGTACTTC
J: TRBJ2-3; D: NA; size: NA; V: TRBV4-1; CDR3: CASSQGQLADTQYF; DNA: TGCGCCAGCAGCCAAGGGCAGCTAGCCGATACGCAGTATTTT
J: TRBJ2-5; D: NA; size: NA; V: TRBV12-3/TRBV12-4; CDR3: CASSYRDAGETQYF; DNA: TGTGCCAGCAGTTACAGGGATGCTGGAGAGACCCAGTACTTC
J: TRBJ1-2; D: NA; size: NA; V: TRBV4-3; CDR3: CASSQEGTASSSDGYTF; DNA: TGCGCCAGCAGCCAAGAAGGGACGGCTTCCTCCTCAGACGGCTACACCTTC
J: TRBJ2-1; D: NA; size: NA; V: TRBV2; CDR3: CASSLTLQGKNEQFF; DNA: TGTGCCAGCAGTCTTACCCTACAGGGAAAGAATGAGCAGTTCTTC
J: TRBJ1-2; D: TRBD1; size: NA; V: TRBV5-1; CDR3: CASGPGTDIQFYGYTF; DNA: TGCGCCAGCGGACCCGGGACAGACATCCAATTCTATGGCTACACCTTC
J: TRBJ2-3; D: NA; size: once; V: TRBV5-1; CDR3: CASSLAPTPTDTQYF; DNA: TGCGCCAGCAGCTTGGCCCCTACCCCCACAGATACGCAGTATTTT
J: TRBJ2-7; D: TRBD2; size: few; V: TRBV27; CDR3: CASSLSSGGSYEQYF; DNA: TGTGCCAGCAGTTTATCTAGCGGGGGCTCCTACGAGCAGTACTTC
J: TRBJ2-7; D: TRBD2; size: NA; V: TRBV12-3/TRBV12-4; CDR3: CASSWASSGTNEQYF; DNA: TGTGCCAGCAGTTGGGCCTCTAGCGGGACCAATGAGCAGTACTTC
J: TRBJ2-1; D: TRBD2; size: NA; V: TRBV12-3/TRBV12-4; CDR3: CASSPTPSGGRNEQFF; DNA: TGCGCCAGCAGTCCGACCCCTAGCGGGGGACGTAATGAGCAGTTCTTC
J: TRBJ2-3; D: NA; size: NA; V: TRBV20-1; CDR3: CSATEPDTQYF; DNA: TGCAGTGCTACTGAACCAGATACGCAGTATTTT
J: TRBJ2-7; D: NA; size: NA; V: TRBV20-1; CDR3: CSASAPSGFEQYF; DNA: TGCAGTGCTAGCGCTCCTTCAGGATTCGAGCAGTACTTC
J: TRBJ1-2; D: TRBD1; size: few; V: TRBV4-3; CDR3: CASSSRDRVLDGYTF; DNA: TGCGCCAGCAGCAGTAGGGACAGGGTATTAGATGGCTACACCTTC
J: TRBJ2-1; D: NA; size: NA; V: TRBV6-2/TRBV6-3; CDR3: CASSLHDIRGFNEQFF; DNA: TGTGCCAGCAGTTTGCACGACATCAGGGGTTTCAATGAGCAGTTCTTC
J: TRBJ2-1; D: NA; size: NA; V: TRBV20-1; CDR3: CSASPRAGYNEQFF; DNA: TGCAGTGCTAGTCCCAGGGCCGGATACAATGAGCAGTTCTTC
J: TRBJ1-1; D: NA; size: NA; V: TRBV7-9; CDR3: CASSFQDRNTEAFF; DNA: TGTGCCAGCAGCTTTCAAGATCGGAACACTGAAGCTTTCTTT
J: TRBJ2-1; D: TRBD2; size: many; V: TRBV19; CDR3: CASSIGGGSYNEQFF; DNA: TGTGCCAGTAGTATTGGCGGGGGCTCCTACAATGAGCAGTTCTTC
J: TRBJ2-1; D: NA; size: NA; V: TRBV28; CDR3: CASSRMDQGSYNEQFF; DNA: TGTGCCAGCAGTCGGATGGACCAGGGGTCTTACAATGAGCAGTTCTTC
J: TRBJ2-1; D: TRBD2; size: few; V: TRBV20-1; CDR3: CSARDISGVSYNEQFF; DNA: TGCAGTGCTAGAGATATTAGCGGGGTTTCCTACAATGAGCAGTTCTTC
J: TRBJ2-7; D: TRBD1; size: many; V: TRBV27; CDR3: CASSSTGQGYEQYF; DNA: TGTGCCAGCAGTTCCACGGGACAGGGGTACGAGCAGTACTTC
J: TRBJ2-1; D: NA; size: NA; V: TRBV20-1; CDR3: CSATPRYEQFF; DNA: TGCAGTGCTACCCCTAGGTATGAGCAGTTCTTC
J: TRBJ2-7; D: TRBD1; size: NA; V: TRBV6-1; CDR3: CASSISGQFISYEQYF; DNA: TGTGCCAGCAGCATATCGGGACAGTTCATCTCCTACGAGCAGTACTTC
J: TRBJ2-5; D: TRBD1; size: NA; V: TRBV6-4; CDR3: CASSATGGEQYF; DNA: TGTGCCAGCAGTGCTACAGGGGGTGAGCAGTACTTC
J: TRBJ2-5; D: NA; size: NA; V: TRBV6-5; CDR3: CASSYGAGTQETQYF; DNA: TGTGCCAGCAGTTATGGAGCTGGGACCCAAGAGACCCAGTACTTC
J: TRBJ1-1; D: NA; size: NA; V: TRBV27; CDR3: CASSQWAETRAEAFF; DNA: TGTGCCAGCAGCCAGTGGGCAGAGACGCGGGCTGAAGCTTTCTTT
J: TRBJ1-6; D: NA; size: NA; V: TRBV4-3; CDR3: CASSQDPSRNSPLHF; DNA: TGCGCCAGCAGCCAAGATCCATCACGAAATTCACCCCTCCACTTT
J: TRBJ1-2; D: NA; size: NA; V: TRBV6-5; CDR3: CASSYLGGGDGYTF; DNA: TGTGCCAGCAGTTACCTAGGGGGTGGTGATGGCTACACCTTC
J: TRBJ2-5; D: NA; size: few; V: TRBV6-5; CDR3: CASSQSGGRQETQYF; DNA: TGTGCCAGCAGTCAGTCCGGCGGTAGACAAGAGACCCAGTACTTC
J: TRBJ2-7; D: NA; size: NA; V: TRBV30; CDR3: CARQRTDSYEQYF; DNA: TGTGCCCGACAAAGGACGGACTCCTACGAGCAGTACTTC
J: TRBJ2-7; D: NA; size: few; V: TRBV4-3; CDR3: CASSQDRRVTPYEQYF; DNA: TGCGCCAGCAGCCAAGATCGAAGGGTAACACCTTACGAGCAGTACTTC
J: TRBJ1-2; D: NA; size: NA; V: TRBV7-9; CDR3: CASSLGQPAGYGYTF; DNA: TGTGCCAGCAGCTTAGGCCAGCCGGCGGGCTATGGCTACACCTTC
J: TRBJ1-4; D: TRBD1; size: few; V: TRBV20-1; CDR3: CSAGQGTNEKLFF; DNA: TGCAGTGCTGGACAGGGGACTAATGAAAAACTGTTTTTT
J: TRBJ2-3; D: TRBD2; size: NA; V: TRBV3-1; CDR3: CASSQATLAGGSTDTQYF; DNA: TGTGCCAGCAGCCAGGCAACCCTAGCGGGGGGGTCCACAGATACGCAGTATTTT
J: TRBJ1-5; D: NA; size: NA; V: TRBV20-1; CDR3: CSAKIPGVGNQPQHF; DNA: TGCAGTGCTAAGATCCCCGGGGTGGGCAATCAGCCCCAGCATTTT
J: TRBJ2-3; D: NA; size: few; V: TRBV4-2; CDR3: CASSQENTQYF; DNA: TGTGCCAGCAGCCAGGAGAATACGCAGTATTTT
J: TRBJ2-4; D: NA; size: NA; V: TRBV5-1; CDR3: CASSLGTGNIQYF; DNA: TGCGCCAGCAGCTTAGGGACCGGGAACATTCAGTACTTC
J: TRBJ2-6; D: NA; size: few; V: TRBV9; CDR3: CASEGEGANVLTF; DNA: TGTGCCAGCGAAGGCGAGGGGGCCAACGTCCTGACTTTC
J: TRBJ1-2; D: NA; size: NA; V: TRBV6-2/TRBV6-3; CDR3: CASAGDGPYGYTF; DNA: TGTGCCAGCGCGGGGGACGGCCCCTATGGCTACACCTTC
J: TRBJ2-5; D: TRBD2; size: few; V: TRBV7-8; CDR3: CASSLVAGVQETQYF; DNA: TGTGCCAGCAGCTTAGTTGCGGGGGTCCAAGAGACCCAGTACTTC
J: TRBJ2-3; D: NA; size: few; V: TRBV20-1; CDR3: CSASPATDTQYF; DNA: TGCAGTGCTAGCCCAGCCACAGATACGCAGTATTTT
J: TRBJ2-5; D: TRBD2; size: NA; V: TRBV25-1; CDR3: CASSEMSSGGEETQYF; DNA: TGTGCCAGCAGTGAAATGTCGAGCGGGGGAGAAGAGACCCAGTACTTC
J: TRBJ2-5; D: NA; size: NA; V: TRBV7-2; CDR3: CASSPSFGRLQETQYF; DNA: TGTGCCAGCAGCCCTAGCTTCGGGCGGCTACAAGAGACCCAGTACTTC